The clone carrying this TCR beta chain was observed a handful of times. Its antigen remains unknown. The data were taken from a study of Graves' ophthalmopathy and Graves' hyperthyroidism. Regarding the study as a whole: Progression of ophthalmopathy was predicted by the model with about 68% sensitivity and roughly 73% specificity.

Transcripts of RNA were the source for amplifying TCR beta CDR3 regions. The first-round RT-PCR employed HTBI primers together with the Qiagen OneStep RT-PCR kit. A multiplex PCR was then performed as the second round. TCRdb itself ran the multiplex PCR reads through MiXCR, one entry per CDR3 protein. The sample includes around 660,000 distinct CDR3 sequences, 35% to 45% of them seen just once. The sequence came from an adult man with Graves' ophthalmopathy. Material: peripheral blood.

The CDR3 spells CASSLKGGGGTEAFF. The CDR3, as DNA: TGTGCCAGCAGCTTAAAGGGGGGGGGTGGCACTGAAGCTTTCTTT. The V gene is TRBV7-3, the J gene TRBJ1-1; a weak D match, TRBD1 (6 bases). Germline V gives CDR1 SGHTA, CDR2 FQGTGA. Trimming cost V 1 base and J 4 bases, with 13 bases left between them. CDR3 length: 15 residues. Full variable domain (remainder filled in from reference TRBV7-3 and TRBJ1-1): GAGVSQTPSNKVTEKGKYVELRCDPISGHTALYWYRQSLGQGPEFLIYFQGTGAADDSGLPNDRFFAVRPEGSVSTLKIQRTERGDSAVYLCASSLKGGGGTEAFFGQGTRLTVV.